This section outlines one T cell receptor beta chain sequence together with its context. What it binds is not known. Germline V gives CDR1 LGHNA, CDR2 YSLEER. Germline trimming cut 4 bases from V and 0 bases from J; bases unmatched to any gene: 9. The CDR3 runs to 17 residues. The naive CD8 fraction comprised CD45RO-negative cells positively selected for CCR7 and excluded terminally differentiated effector memory CD45RA+ cells. These data come from a study of shared clonotypes between healthy human individuals. Study-level findings and limits: Measured sharing among donors was expected to vary with sequencing depth. Having only a few donors restricted how much genetic and exposure-history diversity was captured.

Generated by immunoSEQ multiplex PCR, the TCRdb table keeps only in-frame clones and is missing some. In the table there are just over 2,000,000 clones, just under 95% of which are singletons. The source is a man aged 18 to 30 in good health. This chain connects TRBV4-3 to TRBJ2-1, with 7 bases identical to TRBD2. The sample comprised naive CD8+ T cells sorted from blood. DNA for the CDR3: TGCGCCAGCAGCCTTATAGCGGGTCCTGGCTCCTACAATGAGCAGTTCTTC. Translated: CASSLIAGPGSYNEQFF.